This T cell receptor beta chain was sequenced during a study of CXCR3-negative and CXCR3-positive naive CD8 T cells. Study observations and caveats: Naive subsets had comparable surface CD5; TCR strength was inferred from TRB CDR3 properties. Relative to CXCR3-negative naive cells, CXCR3-positive naive cells had more hydrophobic TRB CDR3s. Memory cells differed in TRBV-TRBJ usage, but naive CXCR3-negative and CXCR3-positive cells had similar usage.

The TRB libraries of cDNA were built by UMI-labeled 5' RACE. Reprocessing the 5' RACE reads, TCRdb reports a single entry for every CDR3 protein and omits DNA. This sample's table reports some 120,000 distinct CDR3 sequences. Details on this clonotype: What it binds is not known.

The sorting of each CD8+ T cell subset was done in triplicate, at 300,000 cells each. Phenotypically, naive CD8+ T cells corresponded to CD45RO-CCR7+CD27+CD95-. Germline V gene sequence: CDR1 DFQATT, CDR2 SNEGSKA (reference sequence). CDR3 length equals 16 residues. The clonotype was recovered from a human donor in good health. Some clones in this sample may be carry-over from other donors' samples. J is TRBJ2-7 and V is TRBV20-1. The sequenced material came from naive CXCR3+ CD8+ T cells from blood. The subset was: CD45RO-CCR7+CD27+CD95- naive CD8+ T cells expressing CXCR3 (TNR3+). This CDR3 reads CSARDSSSGDYYEQYF.